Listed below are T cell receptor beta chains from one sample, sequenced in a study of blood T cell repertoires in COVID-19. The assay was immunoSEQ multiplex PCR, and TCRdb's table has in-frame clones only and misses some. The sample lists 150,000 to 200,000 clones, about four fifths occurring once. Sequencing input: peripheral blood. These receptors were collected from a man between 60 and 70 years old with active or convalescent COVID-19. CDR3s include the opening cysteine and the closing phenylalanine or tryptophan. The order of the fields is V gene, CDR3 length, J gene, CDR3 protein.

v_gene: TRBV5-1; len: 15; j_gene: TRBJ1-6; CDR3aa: CASSLDRGTNSPLHF
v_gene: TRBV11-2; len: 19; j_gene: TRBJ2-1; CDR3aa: CASSPRGSSGRSRYNEQFF
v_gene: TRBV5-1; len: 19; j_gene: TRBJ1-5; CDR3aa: CASSLVPMRAGLSNQPQHF
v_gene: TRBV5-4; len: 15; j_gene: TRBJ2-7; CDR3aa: CASSAGLAGVNEQYF
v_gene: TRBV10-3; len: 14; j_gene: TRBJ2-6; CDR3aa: CAIRAVAGANVLTF
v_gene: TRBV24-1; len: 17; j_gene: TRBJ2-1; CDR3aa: CATSGLGRDRAANEQFF
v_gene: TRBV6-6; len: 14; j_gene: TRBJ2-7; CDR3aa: CASSYYTSGSEQYF
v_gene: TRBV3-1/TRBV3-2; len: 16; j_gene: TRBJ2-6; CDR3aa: CASSDWALSGANVLTF
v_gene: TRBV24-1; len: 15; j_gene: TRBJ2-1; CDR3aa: CATSEPTASYNEQFF
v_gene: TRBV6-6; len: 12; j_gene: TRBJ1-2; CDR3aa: CASRDSPYGYTF
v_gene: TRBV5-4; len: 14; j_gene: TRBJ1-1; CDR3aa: CASSLALPNTEAFF
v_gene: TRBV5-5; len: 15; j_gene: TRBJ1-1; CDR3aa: CASSQFRGLNTEAFF
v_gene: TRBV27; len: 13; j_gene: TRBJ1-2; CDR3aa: CASSPSGIYGYTF
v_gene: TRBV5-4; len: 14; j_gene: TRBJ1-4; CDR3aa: CASSLQGANEKLFF
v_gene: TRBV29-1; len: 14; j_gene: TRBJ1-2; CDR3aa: CSVEAGQGGYGYTF
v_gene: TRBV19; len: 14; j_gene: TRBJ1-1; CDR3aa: CASSIRQRGAEAFF
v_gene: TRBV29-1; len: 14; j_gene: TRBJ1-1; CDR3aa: CSVDRGSENTEAFF
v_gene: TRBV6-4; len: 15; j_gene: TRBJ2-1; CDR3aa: CASSPTAFSYNEQFF
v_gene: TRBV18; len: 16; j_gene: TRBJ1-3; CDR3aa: CASSPPGLDSGNTIYF
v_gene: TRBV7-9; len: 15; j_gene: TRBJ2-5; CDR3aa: CASSSQGDTQETQYF
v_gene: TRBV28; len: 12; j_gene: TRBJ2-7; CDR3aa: CASTEQGHEQYF
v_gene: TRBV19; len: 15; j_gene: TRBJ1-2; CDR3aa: CASSIPGGKNYGYTF
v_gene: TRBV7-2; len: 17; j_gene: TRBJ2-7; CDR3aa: CASSSPGRGSGSYEQYF